The 28 T cell receptor beta chains given below trace back to one sample, sequenced in a study of T cell responses to AZD1222 COVID-19 vaccine. The data were produced by immunoSEQ multiplex PCR, yet TCRdb's version contains in-frame clones alone and is incomplete. The table shows about 140,000 clones, with around 89% occurring only once. The starting material was peripheral blood, obtained on day 0 of AZD1222 vaccination. All receptors come from an adult in good health.

CDR3 nucleotide sequence: TGTGCCAGCTCACCATGGACAGGGTCCTACAATGAGCAGTTCTTC. It encodes CASSPWTGSYNEQFF. The chain employs TRBV18 and TRBJ2-1; TRBD1 agrees at 8 bases. The germline gives CDR1 KGHSH, CDR2 LQKENI. The J segment lost 1 base and the V segment lost 2 bases, leaving 1 base of the junction unmatched. The CDR3 sequence is 15 residues long.

The J gene is TRBJ1-3, the V gene TRBV5-5; D not certain. This CDR3 has 15 residues. Germline V gene data show CDR1 as SGHKS and CDR2 as YYEKEE (reference sequence). V lost 4 bases to trimming and J lost 4 bases, with 15 bases between them. CDR3 amino acids: CASSNVLGSGNTIYF. The CDR3 region has the DNA TGTGCCAGCAGCAATGTCTTGGGGTCGGGAAACACCATATATTTT. Drawing the rest from reference TRBV5-5 and TRBJ1-3, the complete variable domain is DAGVTQSPTHLIKTRGQQVTLRCSPISGHKSVSWYQQVLGQGPQFIFQYYEKEERGRGNFPDRFSARQFPNYSSELNVNALLLGDSALYLCASSNVLGSGNTIYFGEGSWLTVV.

The chain has TRBV3-1 (or the pseudogene TRBV3-2) and TRBJ1-2; D possibly corresponds to TRBD1 (5 bases). The CDR3 has 13 amino acids. Germline-derived CDR1 and CDR2 are LGHDT and YNNKEL (reference sequence). Trimming stripped 4 bases from V and 5 bases from J, with 11 bases between. CDR3 amino acids: CASSREGKYGYTF. CDR3 sequence (DNA): TGTGCCAGCAGCCGAGAGGGGAAATATGGCTACACCTTC.

V usage is TRBV4-1 and J usage is TRBJ1-4, with D maybe TRBD1 (5 bases). This CDR3 contains 18 residues. Germline assignment: CDR1 MGHRA and CDR2 YSYEKL. V lost 1 base and J lost 7, with 22 bases in between. CDR3 sequence reads: CASSQGPGRGRRGEKLFF. CDR3 sequence (DNA): TGCGCCAGCAGCCAAGGCCCCGGACGGGGGAGACGTGGTGAAAAACTGTTTTTT.

This clone was picked up one time. The V gene is TRBV27, the J gene TRBJ2-1, with 11 bases matching TRBD2. The CDR3 runs 17 residues. The trim removed 5 bases at V and 4 bases at J, leaving 10 bases unmatched. CDR1 MNHEY and CDR2 SMNVEV come from the germline V gene (reference sequence). CDR3 in amino acids: CASSPKQRLAGYNEQFF. In DNA form, the CDR3 reads TGTGCCAGCAGTCCCAAACAGCGACTAGCGGGGTACAATGAGCAGTTCTTC.

The V gene is TRBV5-4, the J gene TRBJ1-3; D is uncertain. CDR1 is SGHNT, CDR2 YYREEE, per germline (reference sequence). Trimming removed 3 bases from V and 1 base from J, with 11 bases in between. The CDR3 is 15 residues long. CDR3: CASSSGRGSGNTIYF. The CDR3 DNA follows: TGTGCCAGCAGCTCCGGTCGTGGATCTGGAAACACCATATATTTT.

This CDR3 reads CASRNAGVIYEQYF. For the CDR3, the DNA is TGCGCCAGCAGGAACGCGGGGGTGATATACGAGCAGTACTTC. The rearrangement uses TRBV5-1 and TRBJ2-7, with 7 bases that match TRBD2. Germline CDR1 reads SGHRS; CDR2 reads YFSETQ. The CDR3 is made up of 14 amino acids. Trimming took 5 bases from V and 4 from J; bases not matched to a gene: 9.

This clone came up once. CDR3 loop: CASSPQSSGNTIYF. CDR3 bases: TGCGCCAGCAGCCCTCAGTCCTCTGGAAACACCATATATTTT. This chain connects TRBV5-1 to TRBJ1-3; D gene unclear. The germline V and J ends were trimmed by 4 bases and 0 bases, with 8 bases remaining between them. This CDR3 is 14 amino acids long. From germline, CDR1 is SGHRS and CDR2 YFSETQ.

The V and J genes are TRBV12-3 or TRBV12-4 and TRBJ1-1; D not certain. There are 12 residues in the CDR3. V was pared by 3 bases and J by 3 bases, with 5 bases between. The CDR3 sequence: CASSFSYTEAFF. As DNA, the CDR3 is TGTGCCAGCAGTTTTTCTTACACTGAAGCTTTCTTT.

The rearrangement links TRBV5-1 to TRBJ2-1; D not resolved. Trimming shortened V by 4 bases and J by 0 bases, and 17 bases separated the two germline ends. Germline values: CDR1 SGHRS, CDR2 YFSETQ. The CDR3 totals 17 residues. The DNA of the CDR3 is TGCGCCAGCAGCCCCCACGATGCGTGGGACTCCTACAATGAGCAGTTCTTC. Translation gives CASSPHDAWDSYNEQFF.

This rearrangement joins TRBV5-1 to TRBJ2-1, with 13 bases fitting TRBD2. CDR1 and CDR2 from the germline V gene are SGHRS and YFSETQ. CDR3 size: 15 residues. The junction had 4 bases not matched to a gene; V was cut back by 4 bases and J by 6 bases. CDR3 bases: TGCGCCAGCAGCGCGGGACTAGCGGGACGCAATGAGCAGTTCTTC. Its translation: CASSAGLAGRNEQFF.

The chain recombines TRBV7-9 with TRBJ2-7; tentative D call: TRBD1 (7 bases). CDR1 is SEHNR, CDR2 FQNEAQ, per germline (reference sequence). The CDR3 covers 16 residues. The V and J ends lost 1 base and 6 bases respectively, with 19 bases between them. CDR3 in amino acids: CASSLGVGQEGSEQYF. In DNA, the CDR3 is TGTGCCAGCAGCTTAGGTGTCGGACAGGAGGGCTCCGAGCAGTACTTC.

This clone was picked up a small number of times. CDR3 protein: CASSFTTGRSFPQHF. CDR3 coding DNA: TGTGCCAGCAGTTTTACTACGGGACGGTCTTTCCCCCAGCATTTT. The rearrangement links TRBV27 to TRBJ1-5; the D gene is possibly TRBD1 (5 bases). Looked up from germline, CDR1 is MNHEY and CDR2 is SMNVEV (reference sequence). Trimming stripped 3 bases from V and 10 bases from J, with 19 bases between. CDR3 length: 15 amino acids.

The chain employs TRBV18 and TRBJ1-5, with D tentatively TRBD1 (6 bases). The CDR3 runs 14 residues. Trimming took off 1 base at V and 4 bases at J, with 8 bases between the two ends. CDR1 is KGHSH, CDR2 LQKENI, per germline. The CDR3 sequence is CASSPRGGNQPQHF. The CDR3 region has the DNA TGTGCCAGCTCACCACGAGGGGGGAATCAGCCCCAGCATTTT.

The V gene is TRBV18, the J gene TRBJ2-1, with no clear D. This CDR3 is built from 14 residues. Germline V gives CDR1 KGHSH, CDR2 LQKENI. Trimming removed 3 bases at V and 5 bases at J, with 11 bases between. CDR3 in DNA: TGTGCCAGCTCACCGCTAGACTCAGACAATGAGCAGTTCTTC. Translated: CASSPLDSDNEQFF.

This clone appeared once. The CDR3 DNA reads as TGTGCCAGCAGTCCAGAATACCACTACTACGAGCAGTACTTC. Encoded protein: CASSPEYHYYEQYF. The V and J genes are TRBV27 and TRBJ2-7; D is uncertain. With 5 bases removed from V and 3 bases from J, the gap between germline ends came to 14 bases. This CDR3 comprises 14 residues. Germline V CDR1 and CDR2: MNHEY, SMNVEV (reference sequence).

The chain is built from TRBV7-2 and TRBJ2-5, with D possibly matching TRBD2 (5 bases). Per germline, CDR1 SGHTA and CDR2 FQGNSA. V was clipped by 2 bases and J by 4 bases, with 14 bases between them. The CDR3 contains 15 residues. The CDR3 is CASSLRLAFSETQYF. The CDR3 bases are TGTGCCAGCAGCTTACGGCTAGCTTTTTCAGAGACCCAGTACTTC.

The genes are TRBV6-5 and TRBJ2-7; no clear D gene. The CDR3 is made up of 15 amino acids. Trimming shortened V by 3 bases and J by 3 bases, and 15 bases separated the two germline ends. The germline V gene encodes CDR1 MNHEY and CDR2 SVGAGI. CDR3 loop: CASSYGRTADYEQYF. CDR3 DNA: TGTGCCAGCAGTTATGGGCGAACCGCTGACTACGAGCAGTACTTC.

This sequence joins TRBV19 and TRBJ1-6, with TRBD1 matching over 8 bases. Germline CDR1 reads LNHDA; CDR2 reads SQIVND (reference sequence). The CDR3 spans 14 residues. The V segment lost 3 bases and the J segment 6 bases; nucleotides outside the gene matches: 1. The CDR3 DNA follows: TGTGCCAGTAGTATCGGACAGGGTAATTCACCCCTCCACTTT. It codes for CASSIGQGNSPLHF.

This chain connects TRBV3-1 (or the pseudogene TRBV3-2) to TRBJ2-1; 7 bases are a match to TRBD2. The CDR3 consists of 13 residues. The V segment lost 6 bases and the J segment 6 bases; nucleotides outside the gene matches: 5. Germline-derived CDR1 and CDR2 are LGHDT and YNNKEL (reference sequence). CDR3 sequence reads: CASRRTSFNEQFF. DNA of the CDR3: TGTGCCAGCAGGCGGACTAGTTTCAATGAGCAGTTCTTC.

The chain carries TRBV11-1 and TRBJ2-2; D might be TRBD1 (6 bases). V lost 4 bases and J 3 bases, leaving 12 bases between the germline ends. The germline gives CDR1 SGHAT, CDR2 FQDESV (reference sequence). The CDR3 is made up of 15 amino acids. The CDR3 spells CASSSGTYYTGELFF. The CDR3 DNA sequence: TGTGCCAGCAGCTCCGGGACATATTACACCGGGGAGCTGTTTTTT. Full variable domain (rest looked up from reference TRBV11-1 and TRBJ2-2): EAEVAQSPRYKITEKSQAVAFWCDPISGHATLYWYRQILGQGPELLVQFQDESVVDDSQLPKDRFSAERLKGVDSTLKIQPAELGDSAMYLCASSSGTYYTGELFFGEGSRLTVL.

CDR3 in amino acids: CASSPLPVTGELFF. The CDR3 DNA reads TGTGCCAGCTCACCTCTCCCGGTTACCGGGGAGCTGTTTTTT. This chain links TRBV18 with TRBJ2-2; D unclear. The CDR3 loop spans 14 amino acids. Germline assignment: CDR1 KGHSH and CDR2 LQKENI. The V end was cut by 3 bases, the J end by 5 bases, with 10 bases between.

A single count supports this clone. The chain joins TRBV28 to TRBJ1-2, with no clear D. The germline gives CDR1 MDHEN, CDR2 SYDVKM. V was cut by 7 bases and J by 5 bases, with 14 bases left in between. The length of the CDR3 is 13 residues. CDR3 nucleotides: TGTGCCAGCATCCTCCAGAGTGGGTATGGCTACACCTTC. This gives the protein CASILQSGYGYTF.

The chain couples TRBV11-2 to TRBJ2-3, with unresolved D. V was cut by 5 bases and J by 1 base, with 22 bases left in between. This CDR3 region has 18 residues. Germline V gene data show CDR1 as SGHAT and CDR2 as FQNNGV. CDR3 coding DNA: TGTGCCAGCAGCCCCCGATCGTCAGAGTACCCGGGCACAGATACGCAGTATTTT. It translates to CASSPRSSEYPGTDTQYF.

The chain carries TRBV5-1 and TRBJ2-3; D could derive from TRBD1 or TRBD2 (5 bases each). The CDR3 covers 17 residues. Deletions cut 0 bases from V and 0 bases from J, with 14 bases between. The germline V gene has CDR1 SGHRS and CDR2 YFSETQ. The CDR3: CASSLGHRDGSTDTQYF. The CDR3, as DNA: TGCGCCAGCAGCTTGGGACACCGGGACGGTAGCACAGATACGCAGTATTTT.

The chain uses TRBV5-1 and TRBJ2-5, with TRBD1 matching 12 bases. J lost 5 bases, V lost 0 bases, and 5 bases had no gene match. The CDR3 has 16 residues. Germline V CDR1 and CDR2: SGHRS, YFSETQ. CDR3 sequence reads: CASSLEGTGGGETQYF. As DNA, the CDR3 is TGCGCCAGCAGCTTGGAGGGGACAGGGGGCGGTGAGACCCAGTACTTC.

This clone was recorded only once. The chain joins TRBV2 to TRBJ1-4; TRBD1 agrees at 7 bases. Germline V gene data show CDR1 as SNHLY and CDR2 as FYNNEI. The CDR3 spans 13 residues. After removal of 6 bases from V and 8 bases from J, the junction contained 6 bases not matched to a gene. The CDR3, as DNA: TGTGCCAGCAGGCACAGGGGTGGGGAAAAACTGTTTTTT. Its translation: CASRHRGGEKLFF.

The V gene is TRBV7-2, the J gene TRBJ1-5; tentative D call: TRBD1 (6 bases). CDR1 is SGHTA, CDR2 FQGNSA, per germline. V was trimmed by 5 bases and J by 2 bases, leaving 16 bases between them. This CDR3 is built from 16 residues. The CDR3 loop is CASSLRTGSGNQPQHF. CDR3 nucleotides: TGTGCCAGCAGCCTTAGAACAGGGTCGGGCAATCAGCCCCAGCATTTT.